Presented here are 8 T cell receptor beta chains from one specimen sequenced in a study of blood T cell repertoires in COVID-19. Assay used: immunoSEQ multiplex PCR; TCRdb lists only in-frame clones, some missing. The sample yields roughly 290,000 clones, roughly 85% seen once. The sequenced sample was PBMCs or T cells enriched from blood (not recorded which). The receptors shown here come from a woman between 40 and 50 years old who had recovered from COVID-19.

The V gene is TRBV4-2, the J gene TRBJ1-2; 9 bases are shared with TRBD1. Looked up from germline, CDR1 is LGHNA and CDR2 is YNFKEQ. The CDR3 consists of 16 residues. V lost 0 bases to trimming and J lost 8 bases; unmatched junction nucleotides: 10. CDR3 region: CASSQDTGGAIRGYTF. In DNA form, the CDR3 reads TGTGCCAGCAGCCAAGACACAGGGGGCGCGATCAGGGGCTACACCTTC.

This clone was detected a few times. The V call is TRBV15, the J call TRBJ1-4, with 7 bases aligning to TRBD1. Trimming at V came to 2 bases and at J to 4 bases, leaving 1 base not matched to a gene. This CDR3 contains 14 residues. Looked up from germline, CDR1 is LNHNV and CDR2 is YYDKDF (reference sequence). The CDR3 region is CATSRQGVNEKLFF. The CDR3 bases are TGTGCCACCAGCAGACAGGGGGTTAATGAAAAACTGTTTTTT.

V is TRBV29-1 and J is TRBJ1-5; D unresolved. CDR1 is SQVTM and CDR2 is ANQGSEA in the germline V gene. V shed 4 bases and J shed 10 bases, with 14 bases lying between them. The CDR3 extends over 12 amino acids. This CDR3 is CSVGEGFHPQHF. The CDR3 DNA reads as TGCAGCGTTGGGGAGGGTTTTCACCCCCAGCATTTT.

In DNA, the CDR3 is TGTGCCAGCTCACGCGCACAGGGGATGAACACTGAAGCTTTCTTT. It translates to CASSRAQGMNTEAFF. The chain recombines TRBV18 with TRBJ1-1; 7 positions match TRBD1. CDR3 length equals 15 residues. Germline V gene data show CDR1 as KGHSH and CDR2 as LQKENI. V was pared by 4 bases and J by 0 bases, with 5 bases of the junction left unmatched.

The chain is built from TRBV29-1 and TRBJ2-3, with D possibly TRBD2 on 6 matching bases. The V end lost 7 bases, the J end lost 4 bases, and 15 bases lay between the germline ends. CDR1 SQVTM and CDR2 ANQGSEA come from the germline V gene. The CDR3 sequence is 13 residues long. Here the CDR3 reads CSDRASGADTQYF. The CDR3 DNA is TGCAGCGACCGGGCCTCGGGGGCAGATACGCAGTATTTT.

This chain uses TRBV5-4 with TRBJ2-6; TRBD1 aligns across 8 bases. This CDR3 has 17 residues. The ends lost 0 bases at V and 1 base at J; junction bases unmatched: 3. Per germline, CDR1 SGHNT and CDR2 YYREEE (reference sequence). CDR3 coding DNA: TGTGCCAGCAGCTTGGTGCGACAGGGGTCTGGGGCCAACGTCCTGACTTTC. Its translation: CASSLVRQGSGANVLTF.

This sequence joins TRBV11-2 and TRBJ2-5, with a weak D call TRBD1 (5 bases). Trimming pared 5 bases from V and 7 bases from J, leaving 14 bases between. Germline CDR1 reads SGHAT; CDR2 reads FQNNGV. CDR3 length: 13 amino acids. CDR3 DNA: TGTGCCAGCAGCACACAACACACAGGGACCCAGTACTTC. Translation: CASSTQHTGTQYF.

V usage is TRBV3-1 (or the pseudogene TRBV3-2) and J usage is TRBJ2-1, with TRBD2 matching 15 bases. This CDR3 has 14 residues. V lost 7 bases to trimming and J lost 10 bases; unmatched junction nucleotides: 5. Germline V gene data show CDR1 as LGHDT and CDR2 as YNNKEL (reference sequence). The CDR3 coding sequence is TGTGCCAGCACGGGACTAGCGGGAGGAAACGAGCAGTTCTTC. Protein: CASTGLAGGNEQFF.